These 16 T cell receptor beta chains were sequenced from one sample in a study of cytotoxic CD8 clonotypes in ibrutinib-treated CLL. TCRdb's table, derived via immunoSEQ multiplex PCR, lists solely in-frame clones and lacks some. The profile shows roughly 200,000 clones, 70% of them singletons. Sequencing used PBMCs, obtained after 12 months of ibrutinib treatment. Receptors originate from a human donor with chronic lymphocytic leukemia.

V is TRBV6-5 and J is TRBJ1-2; 7 bases are a match to TRBD1. After removal of 10 bases from V and 0 bases from J, the junction contained 8 bases not matched to a gene. The CDR3 is 14 amino acids. CDR1 and CDR2 from the germline V gene are MNHEY and SVGAGI. In DNA, the CDR3 is TGTGCCACCGCACAGGGGCCGACTAACTATGGCTACACCTTC. Translated: CATAQGPTNYGYTF.

The chain uses TRBV5-1 and TRBJ1-6; TRBD1 agrees at 9 bases. The CDR3 is 15 residues long. The germline gives CDR1 SGHRS, CDR2 YFSETQ. The V and J ends lost 4 bases and 9 bases, in that order; junction bases with no gene match: 8. This chain's CDR3 is CASSEGQGLSSPLHF. CDR3 nucleotide sequence: TGCGCCAGCAGCGAGGGACAGGGATTAAGTTCACCCCTCCACTTT.

The chain uses TRBV5-1 and TRBJ2-3, with TRBD1 matching over 9 bases. In germline, CDR1 is SGHRS, CDR2 YFSETQ. This CDR3 is built from 16 residues. The V gene end was trimmed by 4 bases and the J gene end by 6 bases; junction bases not matched to a gene: 12. In DNA, the CDR3 is TGCGCCAGCAGCCTATCGGGACAGGGTGTTTTGGATACGCAGTATTTT. Residues: CASSLSGQGVLDTQYF.

V gene TRBV6-6 combines with J gene TRBJ2-2; a possible D gene is TRBD1 (6 bases). Trimming removed 4 bases at V and 1 base at J, with 10 bases between. The CDR3 loop spans 15 amino acids. Germline CDR1 MNHNY, CDR2 SVGAGI (reference sequence). Here the CDR3 DNA reads TGTGCCAGCAGTTCCACACAGGGGAACACCGGGGAGCTGTTTTTT. Protein: CASSSTQGNTGELFF.

This rearrangement joins TRBV7-2 to TRBJ2-7; 7 nucleotides line up with TRBD1. This CDR3 is built from 13 residues. CDR1 and CDR2 from the germline V gene are SGHTA and FQGNSA. With V trimmed by 4 bases and J by 4 bases, 4 bases remained unmatched. CDR3: CASSSTGEYEQYF. The CDR3 nucleotides read TGTGCCAGCAGCTCAACAGGGGAGTACGAGCAGTACTTC.

V is TRBV2 and J is TRBJ2-5; TRBD1 matches at 12 bases. The CDR3 has 14 residues. Germline trimming cut 5 bases from V and 5 bases from J; bases unmatched to any gene: 3. Germline assignment: CDR1 SNHLY and CDR2 FYNNEI. DNA for the CDR3: TGTGCCAGCAGTCGGGACAGGGGGCATGAGACCCAGTACTTC. This gives the protein CASSRDRGHETQYF.

J is TRBJ2-7 and V is TRBV28, with 9 bases identical to TRBD1. The germline CDR1 and CDR2 sequences are MDHEN and SYDVKM. The junction had 9 bases not matched to a gene; V was cut back by 4 bases and J by 2 bases. The CDR3 covers 16 residues. The CDR3: CASSSGGTGFTYEQYF. The DNA of the CDR3 is TGTGCCAGCAGTTCTGGGGGGACAGGGTTTACCTACGAGCAGTACTTC. Using reference TRBV28 and TRBJ2-7 for the parts outside the CDR3, the full variable domain is DVKVTQSSRYLVKRTGEKVFLECVQDMDHENMFWYRQDPGLGLRLIYFSYDVKMKEKGDIPEGYSVSREKKERFSLILESASTNQTSMYLCASSSGGTGFTYEQYFGPGTRLTVT.

The rearrangement joins TRBV27 to TRBJ1-3; D possibly corresponds to TRBD1 (5 bases). V shed 2 bases and J shed 2 bases, with 7 bases lying between them. Per germline, CDR1 MNHEY and CDR2 SMNVEV (reference sequence). This CDR3 is 14 amino acids long. In DNA form, the CDR3 reads TGTGCCAGCAGTTTAACCAGGGCTGGAAACACCATATATTTT. It is translated as CASSLTRAGNTIYF.

The V gene is TRBV6-5, the J gene TRBJ2-7; 10 bases match TRBD2. Germline values: CDR1 MNHEY, CDR2 SVGAGI. This CDR3 region has 15 residues. J lost 2 bases, V lost 0 bases, and 1 base had no gene match. The CDR3 reads CASSYSLAGAYEQYF. CDR3 DNA: TGTGCCAGCAGTTACTCGCTAGCGGGGGCCTACGAGCAGTACTTC.

There are a few counts of this clone. V gene TRBV7-8 combines with J gene TRBJ1-2, with D hard to call. Germline loops: CDR1 SGHVS, CDR2 FQNEAQ. The CDR3 has 13 residues. V gave up 4 bases and J gave up 5 bases, with 11 bases separating them. CDR3 protein: CASSWSQTYGYTF. Here the CDR3 DNA reads TGTGCCAGCAGCTGGTCACAGACGTATGGCTACACCTTC.

This clone came up a few times. This sequence joins TRBV20-1 and TRBJ1-1; D perhaps matches TRBD1 (5 bases). The length of the CDR3 is 11 residues. The germline CDR1 and CDR2 sequences are DFQATT and SNEGSKA (reference sequence). The V end lost 6 bases, the J end lost 10 bases, and 15 bases lay between the germline ends. The CDR3 coding sequence is TGCAGTGCCGTGGGGCTGTCGGGAGCTTTCTTT. It is translated as CSAVGLSGAFF.

V usage is TRBV29-1 and J usage is TRBJ2-1; 8 bases match TRBD1. The CDR3 spans 18 residues. Germline V gene lookup returns CDR1 SQVTM and CDR2 ANQGSEA. Germline trimming cut 0 bases from V and 5 bases from J; bases unmatched to any gene: 15. The CDR3 loop is CSVEDGAWSRGPHNEQFF. The CDR3 nucleotides read TGCAGCGTTGAAGATGGTGCTTGGAGCAGGGGGCCACACAATGAGCAGTTCTTC.

V usage is TRBV28 and J usage is TRBJ2-3; D not resolved. Deletions cut 5 bases from V and 5 bases from J, with 11 bases between. The CDR3 extends over 13 amino acids. Per germline, CDR1 MDHEN and CDR2 SYDVKM. The CDR3 reads CASSPIVGDTQYF. CDR3 coding DNA: TGTGCCAGCAGTCCGATAGTTGGAGATACGCAGTATTTT.

As DNA, the CDR3 is TGTGCCAGCAGTGTCGTGGGGGCTTTGGGAACTGAAGCTTTCTTT. This translates into CASSVVGALGTEAFF. The chain uses TRBV25-1 and TRBJ1-1; a weak D match, TRBD1 (6 bases). The germline V gene encodes CDR1 MGHDK and CDR2 SYGVNS. This CDR3 has 15 amino acids. V gave up 4 bases and J gave up 5 bases, with 17 bases separating them.

The chain carries TRBV29-1 and TRBJ1-5; TRBD1 is a possible D gene (5 bases). The germline V and J ends were trimmed by 0 bases and 9 bases, with 9 bases remaining between them. The CDR3 totals 12 residues. The germline V gene encodes CDR1 SQVTM and CDR2 ANQGSEA. CDR3 region: CSVEDGGGPQHF. Written as DNA, the CDR3 is TGCAGCGTTGAAGACGGGGGAGGGCCCCAGCATTTT.

This clone was detected only once. The V and J genes are TRBV7-2 and TRBJ1-1, with D hard to call. Germline CDR1 is SGHTA and CDR2 is FQGNSA. V lost 1 base to trimming and J lost 3 bases, with 15 bases between them. This CDR3 contains 16 residues. The CDR3 protein is CASSLVSRGGYTEAFF. CDR3 DNA: TGTGCCAGCAGCTTAGTGTCCCGGGGAGGGTACACTGAAGCTTTCTTT.